The clone carrying this T cell receptor beta chain was picked up a small number of times. The source of the sample is a study of immune cell composition in non-small cell lung cancer. Germline V gives CDR1 SGHNT, CDR2 YENEEA. This CDR3 spans 18 amino acids. V shed 3 bases, J shed 5 bases, and the junction held 15 bases outside the gene matches. Measured with immunoSEQ multiplex PCR; TCRdb has only the in-frame clones, and not every one. The sample consists of about 8,000 clones, about 72% of them appearing once. The specimen sequenced was lung tumor tissue. The clonotype was recovered from a human donor with non-small cell lung cancer. V usage is TRBV11-3 and J usage is TRBJ2-3, with 9 positions matching TRBD2. CDR3 sequence: CASSFNPRRGGAEDTQYF. DNA for the CDR3: TGTGCCAGCAGCTTTAACCCCCGTCGCGGGGGGGCCGAAGATACGCAGTATTTT.